The sample holds one count of the clone carrying this T cell receptor (beta chain). The CDR3 has 13 residues. CDR1 and CDR2 from the germline V gene are SGHNT and YYREEE (reference sequence). V shed 4 bases, J shed 14 bases, and the junction held 12 bases outside the gene matches. The data are from a study of siplizumab effects on memory and regulatory T cells. Assay: immunoSEQ multiplex PCR; the TCRdb copy retains only in-frame clones and omits some. The data contain about 100,000 clones, approximately 94% of them singletons. The material sequenced was non-Treg CD4+ T cells sorted from blood. The source of this sequence is a human donor in good health. The gene calls are TRBV5-4 and TRBJ2-3; 8 bases match TRBD1. The CDR3 sequence is CASSPGTQGAPYF. The CDR3, as DNA: TGTGCCAGCAGCCCGGGAACTCAGGGGGCTCCGTATTTT.